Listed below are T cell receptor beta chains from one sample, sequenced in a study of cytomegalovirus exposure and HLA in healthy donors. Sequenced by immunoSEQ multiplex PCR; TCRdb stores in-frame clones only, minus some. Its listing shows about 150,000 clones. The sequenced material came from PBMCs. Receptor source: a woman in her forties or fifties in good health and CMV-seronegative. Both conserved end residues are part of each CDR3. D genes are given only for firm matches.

TGCGCCAGCAGCCATCAACCCAGGACGGGGTTCACTGAAGCTTTCTTT	CASSHQPRTGFTEAFF	16	TRBV4-1	TRBJ1-1	.
TGTGCCAGTAGTAGTTACAGTGAGCAGTTCTTC	CASSSYSEQFF	11	TRBV19	TRBJ2-1	.
TGTGCCAGCAACTTGGGAGGTAGTGGGGCCAACGTCCTGACTTTC	CASNLGGSGANVLTF	15	TRBV7-8	TRBJ2-6	.
TGCAGCGTGGGACAGGACTATGGCTACACCTTC	CSVGQDYGYTF	11	TRBV29-1	TRBJ1-2	TRBD1
TGCGCCAGCAGCCAAACAAGGTGGGCAACTAGCGGGACCTACGAGCAGTACTTC	CASSQTRWATSGTYEQYF	18	TRBV4-3	TRBJ2-7	TRBD2
TGTGCCAGCCTCGACATGAGGGCTAACTATGGCTACACCTTC	CASLDMRANYGYTF	14	TRBV2	TRBJ1-2	.
TGTGCCAGCAGTTCCTTCGGGAAGCATGCAGATACGCAGTATTTT	CASSSFGKHADTQYF	15	TRBV28	TRBJ2-3	.
TGCGCCAGCAGCTTGCCCGAAGAGACCCAGTACTTC	CASSLPEETQYF	12	TRBV5-1	TRBJ2-5	.
TGTGCCAGCCGGGCCTACCTCGGACATAACTATGGCTACACCTTC	CASRAYLGHNYGYTF	15	TRBV6-1	TRBJ1-2	.
TGTGCCAGCAGCCGAATAGCGGGGGGAGACTCCTACGAGCAGTACTTC	CASSRIAGGDSYEQYF	16	TRBV4-2	TRBJ2-7	TRBD2
TGTGCCAGCAGCGTACAGGGAAACCACTATGGCTACACCTTC	CASSVQGNHYGYTF	14	TRBV9	TRBJ1-2	.
TGTGCCAGCAGCGGAGGACAGATCTCTAGCACAGATACGCAGTATTTT	CASSGGQISSTDTQYF	16	TRBV13	TRBJ2-3	.
TGTGCCAGCAGCCCTGGTGGACTAGCCCCTAGCACAGATACGCAGTATTTT	CASSPGGLAPSTDTQYF	17	TRBV5-4	TRBJ2-3	TRBD2
TGTGCCAGCAGCTTAGATCCAGGGTCCGGGGAGCTGTTTTTT	CASSLDPGSGELFF	14	TRBV11-3	TRBJ2-2	.
TGCGCCAGCAGCTGGAGCCGGGGGGGCGGCACAGATACGCAGTATTTT	CASSWSRGGGTDTQYF	16	TRBV5-1	TRBJ2-3	TRBD2
TGTGCCAGCAGCCAGAGACTGCAAGAGACCCAGTACTTC	CASSQRLQETQYF	13	TRBV14	TRBJ2-5	.
TGTGCTAGTGGTTTGGTACGTAGATACGAGCAGTACTTC	CASGLVRRYEQYF	13	TRBV12-5	TRBJ2-7	.
TGTGCCAGCAGCCCTACCTACAATGAGCAGTTCTTC	CASSPTYNEQFF	12	TRBV7-2	TRBJ2-1	.
TGTGCCAGCAGTTTGAACGGGTATGGCTACACCTTC	CASSLNGYGYTF	12	TRBV28	TRBJ1-2	.
TGTGCCAGTAGCCCTCGATCGTACGGACGGTTGCGAGGGACAGATACGCAGTATTTT	CASSPRSYGRLRGTDTQYF	19	TRBV19	TRBJ2-3	.
TGTGCCACCAACGGACAGGGGGGCACAGATACGCAGTATTTT	CATNGQGGTDTQYF	14	TRBV18	TRBJ2-3	TRBD1
TGTGCCAGCAGTTTGCTTGACTATTACAATGAGCAGTTCTTC	CASSLLDYYNEQFF	14	TRBV28	TRBJ2-1	.
TGTGCCAGCAGCCGAGGAACGGGGGGCCCGGACACCGGGGAGCTGTTTTTT	CASSRGTGGPDTGELFF	17	TRBV14	TRBJ2-2	.
TGTGCCAGCAGCACGTTCCAGGGTGGATCACCCCTCCACTTT	CASSTFQGGSPLHF	14	TRBV6-5	TRBJ1-6	.
TGTGCCAGCAGCGGGCAGGGAAAAGAACAGCCCCAGCATTTT	CASSGQGKEQPQHF	14	TRBV2	TRBJ1-5	.
TGTGCCGGCTCCTATTCTAGCGGGAGAATGAATGAGCAGTTCTTC	CAGSYSSGRMNEQFF	15	TRBV18	TRBJ2-1	TRBD2
TGTGCCTGGAGTGTAAAGGGGTCCGGGGAGCTGTTTTTT	CAWSVKGSGELFF	13	TRBV30	TRBJ2-2	.
TGTGCCAGCAGCTTAGTTGCAGGGGTTGGTGAGCAGTTCTTC	CASSLVAGVGEQFF	14	TRBV7-6	TRBJ2-1	.
TGTGCCAGCTTAGTTTGGCCCCGGGGAGAGACCCAGTACTTC	CASLVWPRGETQYF	14	TRBV2	TRBJ2-5	.
TGCGCCAGCAGCTTGGACAGCTCTGGAAACACCATATATTTT	CASSLDSSGNTIYF	14	TRBV5-1	TRBJ1-3	.
TGCGCCAGCAGCTTATCGGACACCCAAGAGACCCAGTACTTC	CASSLSDTQETQYF	14	TRBV5-1	TRBJ2-5	.
TGTGCCAGCAGCCAATCCCTCCGGGACAGGGGACCTGAAGCTTTCTTT	CASSQSLRDRGPEAFF	16	TRBV4-2	TRBJ1-1	TRBD1
TGTGCCAGCAGATCAGGGGAGGGTCCCGACAATGAGCAGTTCTTC	CASRSGEGPDNEQFF	15	TRBV6-5	TRBJ2-1	.
TGTGCCAGCAGTGATGTGACAGCGTATAATTCACCCCTCCACTTT	CASSDVTAYNSPLHF	15	TRBV2	TRBJ1-6	.
TGCGCCAGCAGCTTGGGACAGGTTAAAAATTCACCCCTCCACTTT	CASSLGQVKNSPLHF	15	TRBV5-1	TRBJ1-6	.